The 12 T cell receptor beta chains listed next were all sequenced from one sample in a study of human T cells and chemical hapten exposure. TCRdb analysed the RACE reads with MiXCR anew, one entry per CDR3 protein. This sample yields 300,000 to 450,000 distinct CDR3 sequences, of which roughly 4.8% are seen a single time; 2% to 2.5% belongs to the top ten. The time point denotes: patch test 1, 2 weeks after DPC sensitization. The treatment denotes: therapeutic diphenylcyclopropenone sensitization with weekly scalp DPC. Sample: whole blood, taken in connection with sensitization to the hapten diphenylcyclopropenone (DPC). These receptors all come from a woman aged 50 to 60 with alopecia areata. Some clones in this sample may be carry-over from other donors' samples.

Many counts were recorded for this clonotype. The CDR3 DNA follows: TGCGCCAGCAGCCAAGGCCCGACAGGGAATCCACCCCTCCACTTT. Its translation: CASSQGPTGNPPLHF. J is TRBJ1-6 and V is TRBV4-1; the match to TRBD1 covers 7 bases. This CDR3 comprises 15 residues. The ends lost 1 base at V and 11 bases at J; junction bases unmatched: 8. Germline CDR1 MGHRA, CDR2 YSYEKL.

This clonotype has ten or more counts. The chain is built from TRBV5-4 and TRBJ2-2; 7 nucleotides align to TRBD2. This CDR3 spans 17 amino acids. V lost 4 bases to trimming and J lost 4 bases; unmatched junction nucleotides: 13. CDR1 is SGHNT and CDR2 is YYREEE in the germline V gene (reference sequence). CDR3 amino acids: CASSDSRSSSGTGELFF. DNA of the CDR3: TGTGCCAGCAGCGACTCTAGGTCCTCTAGCGGCACCGGGGAGCTGTTTTTT.

The J gene is TRBJ2-1, the V gene TRBV25-1; possibly TRBD2 for D (5 bases). CDR3 length: 11 amino acids. Germline V gives CDR1 MGHDK, CDR2 SYGVNS. The CDR3 coding sequence is TGTGCGGCGGGCATTTACAATGAGCAGTTCTTC. This codes for CAAGIYNEQFF. Full variable domain (rest looked up from reference TRBV25-1 and TRBJ2-1): EADIYQTPRYLVIGTGKKITLECSQTMGHDKMYWYQQDPGMELHLIHYSYGVNSTEKGDLSSESTVSRIRTEHFPLTLESARPSHTSQYLCAAGIYNEQFFGPGTRLTVL.

This clonotype was counted ten times or more. The chain combines TRBV5-1 with TRBJ1-2; tentative D call: TRBD1 (5 bases). CDR1 and CDR2 from the germline V gene are SGHRS and YFSETQ. V lost 4 bases and J lost 3, with 13 bases in between. The CDR3 has 14 residues. In DNA form, the CDR3 reads TGCGCCAGCAGCCCCCGACAGAGAGACTATGGCTACACCTTC. It specifies CASSPRQRDYGYTF.

This clonotype was observed many times. The V call is TRBV7-9, the J call TRBJ1-5; 9 bases fit TRBD1. The CDR3 is made up of 14 amino acids. Per germline, CDR1 SEHNR and CDR2 FQNEAQ (reference sequence). Trimming at V came to 5 bases and at J to 7 bases, leaving 6 bases not matched to a gene. The DNA of the CDR3 is TGTGCCAGCAGCCGGACAGGGGAGGGACAGCCCCAGCATTTT. Protein product: CASSRTGEGQPQHF. The entire variable domain, with the rest obtained from reference TRBV7-9 and TRBJ1-5, is as follows: DTGVSQNPRHKITKRGQNVTFRCDPISEHNRLYWYRQTLGQGPEFLTYFQNEAQLEKSRLLSDRFSAERPKGSFSTLEIQRTEQGDSAMYLCASSRTGEGQPQHFGDGTRLSIL.

This clonotype came up a few times. V and J are TRBV7-3 and TRBJ2-3; 9 bases map to TRBD2. J lost 2 bases, V lost 5 bases, and 14 bases had no gene match. The CDR3 contains 18 residues. The V gene's germline CDR1 is SGHTA and CDR2 FQGTGA. The CDR3 sequence is CASSQTPPTSGATDTQYF. The CDR3 bases are TGTGCCAGCAGCCAGACCCCCCCGACTAGCGGAGCCACAGATACGCAGTATTTT. The whole variable domain, remainder taken from reference TRBV7-3 and TRBJ2-3, is GAGVSQTPSNKVTEKGKYVELRCDPISGHTALYWYRQSLGQGPEFLIYFQGTGAADDSGLPNDRFFAVRPEGSVSTLKIQRTERGDSAVYLCASSQTPPTSGATDTQYFGPGTRLTVL.

This clonotype was observed a handful of times. V is TRBV12-3 or TRBV12-4 and J is TRBJ1-1, with a possible D match to TRBD1 (6 bases). CDR3 length equals 11 residues. V was trimmed by 3 bases and J by 11 bases, leaving 10 bases between them. The CDR3 reads CASSFGGYAFF. CDR3 in DNA: TGTGCCAGCAGTTTCGGGGGCTACGCTTTCTTT.

Notes on this clonotype: At one boundary the junction diverges from the germline segment, which might be a read error. This chain uses TRBV12-3 or TRBV12-4 with TRBJ2-2, with TRBD1 matching 9 bases. CDR3 length: 16 amino acids. The DNA of the CDR3 is TGTGCCACCTCGTACAGGGGGCAGAGGAACCCCGGGGAGCTGTTTTTT. Residues: CATSYRGQRNPGELFF.

This clonotype was detected many times. The rearrangement links TRBV5-6 to TRBJ1-3, with D possibly being TRBD1 (6 bases). Germline V gene data show CDR1 as SGHDT and CDR2 as YYEEEE. Trimming shortened V by 3 bases and J by 1 base, and 8 bases separated the two germline ends. The CDR3 runs 14 residues. The CDR3 here is CASSWGQSGNTIYF. DNA for the CDR3: TGTGCCAGCAGCTGGGGGCAGTCTGGAAACACCATATATTTT.

This clonotype appeared many times. The genes are TRBV14 and TRBJ2-1, with 9 nucleotides matching TRBD1. J was trimmed by 8 bases and V by 1 base; bases with no gene match: 3. This CDR3 spans 14 amino acids. Germline V gene lookup returns CDR1 SGHDN and CDR2 FVKESK. The CDR3 sequence: CASSQVTGGDEQFF. CDR3 sequence (DNA): TGTGCCAGCAGCCAAGTCACAGGGGGCGATGAGCAGTTCTTC. The full variable domain, in which reference TRBV14 and TRBJ2-1 provide the parts outside the CDR3, is EAGVTQFPSHSVIEKGQTVTLRCDPISGHDNLYWYRRVMGKEIKFLLHFVKESKQDESGMPNNRFLAERTGGTYSTLKVQPAELEDSGVYFCASSQVTGGDEQFFGPGTRLTVL.

There are many counts of this clonotype. The V and J genes are TRBV4-2 and TRBJ1-1; D might be TRBD1 (6 bases). Looked up from germline, CDR1 is LGHNA and CDR2 is YNFKEQ. Trimming took 1 base from V and 5 from J, leaving 14 bases between them. The CDR3 runs to 15 residues. The CDR3 sequence: CASSQVRGGWTEAFF. CDR3 nucleotide sequence: TGTGCCAGCAGCCAAGTTAGGGGGGGTTGGACTGAAGCTTTCTTT.

In its sample, this clonotype was seen many times. V gene TRBV20-1 combines with J gene TRBJ1-2, with 9 bases aligning to TRBD1. Trimming at V came to 4 bases and at J to 5 bases, leaving 8 bases not matched to a gene. The length of the CDR3 is 14 residues. Per germline, CDR1 DFQATT and CDR2 SNEGSKA (reference sequence). The CDR3 region is CSATTGGEGYGYTF. Written as DNA, the CDR3 is TGCAGTGCTACCACAGGGGGCGAGGGGTATGGCTACACCTTC.